The present T cell receptor (beta chain) was sequenced within a study of CD8+ T cells in alopecia areata (dated by TCRdb to 2016 to 2019). Regarding the research as a whole: Treated patients were enrolled in an open-label pilot trial of oral tofacitinib, 5 to 10 mg twice daily, for moderate-to-severe alopecia areata. Amplification of TCRbeta CDR3 regions was done by immunoSEQ multiplex PCR using 35 Vbeta forward primers and 13 Jbeta reverse primers. Patients on tofacitinib were biopsied at baseline and after 4 and 24 weeks of treatment, and several of the patients also had a later scalp biopsy. Scalp tissue and sorted CD4+ and CD8+ peripheral blood T cells from patchy and totalis/universalis alopecia areata patients and from healthy controls were covered by human TCRbeta sequencing. RNA was extracted with the PAXgene miRNA kit for fixed scalp, the miRNeasy kit for PBMCs, and the RNeasy kit for mouse skin. In both human patients and the C3H/HeJ mouse model, the study applied high-throughput TCRbeta sequencing to look at T cell clonal expansion in alopecia areata. Tofacitinib was given for 6 to 18 months, followed by 6 months of follow-up off drug to assess delayed response and recurrence. For the treated patients, the SALT score, which quantifies what percentage of scalp surface area is affected, served as the measure of disease severity. Clonality in the scalp was compared among normal scalp (n=4), patchy alopecia areata scalp (n=8), and alopecia totalis/universalis scalp (n=8). Results the study describes overall, beyond this receptor: Resident alphabeta T cells in normal human skin are also sequenced, complicating scalp TCR repertoire analysis, unlike mouse skin dominated by gammadelta T cells. Lesional scalp, especially in alopecia totalis/universalis, showed higher clonality and more expanded CD8+ clones than normal scalp, suggesting antigenic drive. Because the treated cohort was small and had just a single nonresponder, larger studies are needed to establish links between baseline CD8+ expansion and response. During tofacitinib treatment, many expanded lesional clones stuck around in both scalp and blood, and this persistence may partly explain why relapse happens after treatment is stopped. Shared TCR sequences between patients were less evident than in mice, which may be partly attributable to HLA diversity in the patient population. Tofacitinib significantly decreased scalp clonality and the number of expanded CD8+ clones among the top 100 scalp clones.

As encoded in the germline V gene (reference sequence), CDR1 is LNHDA while CDR2 is SQIVND. Counted from cysteine to phenylalanine, this CDR3 has 13 amino acids. Only CDR3 DNA is held: 39 bases, read in frame from base 1. Trimming takes 9 bases from V and 1 base from J, and the germline ends sit 12 bases apart. Interpreted using the paper, the time point label stands for: 24 weeks on oral tofacitinib. Interpreted using the paper, the treatment or condition label stands for: oral pan-JAK inhibitor, 5-10 mg twice daily. Lesional scalp punch biopsies and peripheral blood were obtained from alopecia areata patients. PBMCs were isolated by density centrifugation and stained for CD3, CD4 and CD8, and CD4+ and CD8+ T cells were sorted on a FACSAria. A word on this clone: Its recognized antigen is unknown. The sample holds no much larger clone one base away, and base qualities are not on file.

Library preparation employed the immunoSEQ multiplex PCR assay. To provide template for TCR sequencing, every sample had RNA extracted and reverse transcribed into cDNA. SuperScript III was used to make first-strand cDNA, primed with a 2:1 mix of oligo-dT and random hexamers. A synthetic immune receptor repertoire was used to assess amplification bias, and residual bias was removed computationally. The published analysis was carried out like this. After raw reads were preprocessed to remove errors, the CDR3 was defined following IMGT conventions as running from the conserved cysteine to phenylalanine. To get clonality, Shannon entropy was normalized by log2 of the number of productive unique TCRs and the result was subtracted from 1. Scalp TCRbeta sequences were cross-referenced with sorted blood CD4 and CD8 repertoires so that the CD4 or CD8 identity of scalp clones could be inferred. In its TCRdb copy, this immuneACCESS table keeps in-frame sequences only and misses some clones. Where compared with another copy, unresolved V genes explain less than half of these, and the others have no known cause. The V and J calls and clone size are taken from that table; D and trimming were inferred from the DNA. The sample table records around 99,000 clones; roughly 84% of these occur just once. The ten largest clones capture 24% of the sample.

The source material was CD8+ T cells sorted from blood, sampled at week 24, from a patient treated with tofacitinib. The chain joins TRBV19 to TRBJ1-1; the best D guess is TRBD1, with 6 bases matching. The TCR sequence derives from a human donor with alopecia areata. In nucleotides, the sequence is TGTGCCAGCAGACAGGCAGGGAACACTGAAGCTTTCTTT. This sequence encodes CASRQAGNTEAFF.